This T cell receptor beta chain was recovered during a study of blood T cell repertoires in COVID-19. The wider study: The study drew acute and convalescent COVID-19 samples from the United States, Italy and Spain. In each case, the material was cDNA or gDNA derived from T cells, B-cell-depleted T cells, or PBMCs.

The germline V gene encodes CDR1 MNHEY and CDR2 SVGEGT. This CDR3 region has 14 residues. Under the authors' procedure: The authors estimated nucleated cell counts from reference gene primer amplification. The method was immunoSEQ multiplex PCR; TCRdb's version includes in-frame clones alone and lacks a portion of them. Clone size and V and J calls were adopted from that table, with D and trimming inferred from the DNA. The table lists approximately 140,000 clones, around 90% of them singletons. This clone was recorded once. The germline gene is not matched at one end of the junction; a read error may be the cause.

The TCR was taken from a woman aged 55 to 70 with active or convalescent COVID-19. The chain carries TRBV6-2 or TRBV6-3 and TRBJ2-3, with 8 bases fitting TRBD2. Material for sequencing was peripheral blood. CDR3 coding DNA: TGTGCCAGCAGCTACTCGACTAGCGCAGATACGCAGTATTTT. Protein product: CASSYSTSADTQYF.